Listed below are T cell receptor beta chains from one sample, sequenced in a study of technical replicates of blood from a few donors. The assay was immunoSEQ multiplex PCR, and TCRdb's table has in-frame clones only and misses some. The sample holds roughly 79,000 clones, approximately 96% seen once. The material sequenced was T cells isolated from PBMCs. These receptors came from a human donor in good health. CDR3s include the opening cysteine and the closing phenylalanine or tryptophan. Each record gives: CDR3 length, V gene, D gene, J gene, clone size, CDR3 protein, CDR3 DNA. The D gene is left open where the match is weak. Rows may omit the clone size; those that give it use once, few, many or a size class.

>13|TRBV29-1|-|TRBJ1-3|-
CSVEVGAGNTIYF
TGCAGCGTTGAGGTAGGGGCTGGAAACACCATATATTTT
>11|TRBV29-1|TRBD2|TRBJ2-7|-
CSAGTIYEQYF
TGCAGCGCCGGGACTATCTACGAGCAGTACTTC
>15|TRBV9|-|TRBJ2-1|-
CASSVRQGVLDEQFF
TGTGCCAGCAGCGTTAGGCAAGGGGTATTGGATGAGCAGTTCTTC
>15|TRBV5-8|-|TRBJ1-4|-
CASSPGPVTNEKLFF
TGTGCCAGCAGCCCTGGGCCGGTAACTAATGAAAAACTGTTTTTT
>14|TRBV6-5|TRBD1|TRBJ1-3|-
CASSEGQGRNTIYF
TGTGCCAGCAGTGAGGGACAGGGTCGAAACACCATATATTTT
>13|TRBV10-2|TRBD1|TRBJ1-1|-
CACYLDRATEAFF
TGCGCCTGCTACTTGGACAGGGCCACTGAAGCTTTCTTT
>16|TRBV4-3|-|TRBJ1-2|-
CASSQDYGDLGNGYTF
TGCGCCAGCAGCCAAGATTACGGGGACTTGGGGAATGGCTACACCTTC
>16|TRBV27|-|TRBJ1-5|-
CASSMYGGVSNQPQHF
TGTGCCAGCAGTATGTACGGGGGGGTTTCCAATCAGCCCCAGCATTTT
>15|TRBV5-1|TRBD2|TRBJ2-1|-
CASSLVGTSGSIEFF
TGCGCCAGCAGCCTAGTCGGGACTAGCGGGAGCATAGAGTTCTTC
>15|TRBV5-4|TRBD2|TRBJ2-2|-
CASFPSGANTGELFF
TGTGCCAGCTTTCCTAGCGGGGCGAACACCGGGGAGCTGTTTTTT
>10|TRBV9|-|TRBJ1-2|-
CASSGASSTF
TGTGCCAGCAGCGGCGCGTCTTCCACCTTC
>14|TRBV6-1|TRBD2|TRBJ2-7|-
CATKTSGRLHEQYF
TGTGCCACCAAAACTAGCGGGAGGCTCCACGAGCAGTACTTC
>13|TRBV30|-|TRBJ2-3|-
CAWTGKSTDTQYF
TGTGCCTGGACGGGAAAGAGCACAGATACGCAGTATTTT
>15|TRBV2|TRBD1|TRBJ1-1|-
CASSARDRVHTEAFF
TGTGCCAGCAGTGCCCGGGACAGGGTTCACACTGAAGCTTTCTTT
>16|TRBV10-1|-|TRBJ2-7|-
CASSHGPGHAAYEQYF
TGCGCCAGCAGTCACGGACCGGGACATGCAGCCTACGAGCAGTACTTC
>13|TRBV9|TRBD1|TRBJ1-1|-
CASSAQGAGEAFF
TGTGCCAGCAGCGCGCAGGGGGCTGGGGAAGCTTTCTTT
>14|TRBV19|-|TRBJ1-5|once
CASSIEGGNQPQHF
TGTGCCAGTAGTATCGAGGGGGGCAATCAGCCCCAGCATTTT
>14|TRBV7-2|TRBD1|TRBJ1-5|-
CASSRDRVSQPQHF
TGTGCCAGCAGCCGGGACAGGGTGAGTCAGCCCCAGCATTTT
>13|TRBV29-1|TRBD2|TRBJ2-7|-
CSVVIREGYEQYF
TGCAGCGTTGTTATCAGGGAGGGCTACGAGCAGTACTTC
>14|TRBV2|-|TRBJ1-2|-
CASGKGVGYYGYTF
TGTGCCAGCGGGAAGGGAGTGGGGTACTATGGCTACACCTTC
>15|TRBV18|-|TRBJ1-1|-
CASSPQLIGGTEAFF
TGTGCCAGCTCACCTCAGTTGATCGGGGGGACTGAAGCTTTCTTT
>14|TRBV7-2|-|TRBJ1-4|-
CASSLPGVREKLFF
TGTGCCAGCAGCTTACCAGGGGTTAGGGAAAAACTGTTTTTT
>16|TRBV12-5|TRBD1|TRBJ1-3|-
CASGLQQGQFGNTIYF
TGTGCTAGTGGTTTGCAACAGGGGCAGTTCGGAAACACCATATATTTT
>12|TRBV5-1|-|TRBJ2-7|-
CASSQGGYEQYF
TGCGCCAGCAGCCAGGGAGGCTACGAGCAGTACTTC
>15|TRBV19|-|TRBJ2-2|-
CASRVGGTNTGELFF
TGTGCCAGTAGAGTGGGGGGAACGAACACCGGGGAGCTGTTTTTT
>14|TRBV2|TRBD2|TRBJ2-3|-
CASSSGIGTDTQYF
TGTGCCAGCAGTAGCGGGATAGGAACAGATACGCAGTATTTT
>15|TRBV6-1|-|TRBJ1-2|-
CASSEARWGAYGYTF
TGTGCCAGCAGTGAAGCGCGTTGGGGCGCCTATGGCTACACCTTC
>14|TRBV13|-|TRBJ1-1|-
CASSLDTGRAEAFF
TGTGCCAGCAGCTTAGATACAGGAAGGGCTGAAGCTTTCTTT
>13|TRBV2|-|TRBJ1-1|-
CASSVAGGTEAFF
TGTGCCAGCAGTGTTGCGGGAGGGACTGAAGCTTTCTTT
>15|TRBV28|TRBD1|TRBJ1-1|-
CASTRRTGLNTEAFF
TGTGCCAGCACTCGAAGGACAGGCCTGAACACTGAAGCTTTCTTT
>15|TRBV18|-|TRBJ1-4|-
CASSPPGGLGEKLFF
TGTGCCAGCTCACCACCGGGGGGGCTAGGTGAAAAACTGTTTTTT
>13|TRBV11-3|-|TRBJ2-3|-
CASSLQGPDTQYF
TGTGCCAGCAGCTTACAGGGCCCAGATACGCAGTATTTT
>14|TRBV5-1|-|TRBJ1-2|-
CASSLGGQDYGYTF
TGCGCCAGCAGCTTGGGGGGGCAGGACTATGGCTACACCTTC
>11|TRBV6-5|-|TRBJ1-2|-
CASSYRGGYTF
TGTGCCAGCAGTTATAGGGGTGGCTACACCTTC
>15|TRBV21-1|-|TRBJ2-5|once
CAIQTSRREEETQYF
TGTGCCATCCAAACTAGCCGGAGAGAAGAGGAGACCCAGTACTTC
>16|TRBV6-5|-|TRBJ2-7|-
CASSYSLAGSSYEQYF
TGTGCCAGCAGTTACTCCCTAGCCGGAAGCTCCTACGAGCAGTACTTC
>15|TRBV28|TRBD1|TRBJ2-7|-
CASSRRQGFSYEQYF
TGTGCCAGCAGCCGTAGACAGGGCTTCTCCTACGAGCAGTACTTC
>15|TRBV18|-|TRBJ2-6|-
CASSPIHSGANVLTF
TGTGCCAGCTCACCAATCCACTCTGGGGCCAACGTCCTGACTTTC
>11|TRBV28|-|TRBJ2-7|-
CASGGRYEQYF
TGTGCCAGCGGAGGCCGATACGAGCAGTACTTC
>13|TRBV29-1|-|TRBJ1-2|-
CSVEAGVENGYTF
TGCAGCGTTGAAGCAGGGGTAGAAAATGGCTACACCTTC
>15|TRBV11-3|-|TRBJ2-7|-
CASSLGAGHSYEQYF
TGTGCCAGCAGCTTAGGAGCGGGACACTCCTACGAGCAGTACTTC
>13|TRBV5-1|-|TRBJ2-7|-
CATAPRSFDEQYF
TGCGCCACCGCCCCCAGGTCCTTCGACGAGCAGTACTTC
>12|TRBV5-1|-|TRBJ2-1|-
CASSLVNNEQFF
TGCGCCAGCAGCTTGGTTAACAATGAGCAGTTCTTC